These 18 T cell receptor beta chains came from one sample sequenced in a study of early T cells in non-severe SARS-CoV-2 infection. TCRdb redid the calling of the 5' RACE reads with MiXCR, one entry per CDR3 protein. The sample includes around 80,000 distinct CDR3 sequences, less than 15% seen only once; the top ten take about 6.1%. The specimen sequenced was whole blood. The origin of the receptors is an adult who was a healthcare worker with PCR-confirmed SARS-CoV-2 infection or an uninfected control (not recorded which).

Regarding this clonotype: Sequence at one end of the junction differs from germline and may be a read error. DNA of the CDR3: TGTGCCAGCTCCGGGGCTGGAGCGGGAAATAGGGAGGACTTC. Its translation: CASSGAGAGNREDF. The V call is TRBV28, the J call TRBJ2-7; 7 bases are a match to TRBD2. The CDR3 is 14 residues long. Germline V gene sequence: CDR1 MDHEN, CDR2 SYDVKM.

This clonotype was recorded many times. The V gene is TRBV2, the J gene TRBJ1-4; no clear D gene. V dropped 8 bases and J dropped 6 bases, with 19 bases sitting between them. This CDR3 has 15 amino acids. The germline CDR1 and CDR2 sequences are SNHLY and FYNNEI. DNA of the CDR3: TGTGCCAGCTTGGTGGACTATGCGTCGGATGAAAAACTGTTTTTT. Amino acids: CASLVDYASDEKLFF.

This clonotype was seen at least ten times. V is TRBV14 and J is TRBJ1-1; D gene unclear. The CDR3 sequence is 15 residues long. Trimming stripped 2 bases from V and 5 bases from J, with 15 bases between. From germline, CDR1 is SGHDN and CDR2 FVKESK. The CDR3 loop reads CASSQWAGSGTEAFF. In nucleotides, the CDR3 is TGTGCCAGCAGCCAATGGGCAGGCAGCGGGACTGAAGCTTTCTTT.

This clonotype was counted between two and nine times. The CDR3 loop reads CASSLASGGYNEQFF. DNA for the CDR3: TGTGCCAGCAGCTTAGCTAGCGGGGGTTACAATGAGCAGTTCTTC. This chain joins TRBV7-9 and TRBJ2-1; 9 positions match TRBD2. V trimming: 0 bases; J trimming: 4 bases; junction bases outside the gene matches: 1. This CDR3 region has 15 residues. Per the germline V gene, CDR1 is SEHNR and CDR2 is FQNEAQ (reference sequence).

V is TRBV5-6 and J is TRBJ2-7, with 13 bases lining up with TRBD2. The CDR3 has 13 amino acids. Germline CDR1 is SGHDT and CDR2 is YYEEEE. With 1 base clipped from V and 12 bases from J, the junction kept 4 bases outside the gene matches. The CDR3 DNA is TGTGCCAGCAGCTTGATCGGGACTAGCGGGACGTACTTC. It encodes CASSLIGTSGTYF.

The chain uses TRBV12-3 or TRBV12-4 and TRBJ1-2; D not resolved. This CDR3 has 14 residues. Trimming removed 3 bases at V and 0 bases at J, with 8 bases between. As DNA, the CDR3 is TGTGCCAGCAGTTTGAGGACTACTAACTATGGCTACACCTTC. Protein sequence: CASSLRTTNYGYTF.

The chain recombines TRBV15 with TRBJ1-5; 10 bases align to TRBD1. Germline CDR1 is LNHNV and CDR2 is YYDKDF (reference sequence). This CDR3 contains 14 residues. The V segment lost 8 bases and the J segment 3 bases; nucleotides outside the gene matches: 4. The CDR3 spells CATGDRGLNQPQHF. Here the CDR3 DNA reads TGTGCCACCGGCGACAGGGGGCTCAATCAGCCCCAGCATTTT.

This clonotype was seen at least ten times. This chain uses TRBV9 with TRBJ1-2; D unresolved. This CDR3 has 14 amino acids. V lost 3 bases and J lost 4, with 13 bases in between. Germline loops: CDR1 SGDLS, CDR2 YYNGEE. The CDR3 DNA reads TGTGCCAGCAGCGCCTCGTCGCCCCGCTATGGCTACACCTTC. It yields the protein CASSASSPRYGYTF.

The sample holds a few counts of this clonotype. The rearrangement joins TRBV27 to TRBJ2-1; 8 bases align to TRBD2. The V gene's germline CDR1 is MNHEY and CDR2 SMNVEV (reference sequence). The CDR3 covers 15 residues. V shed 5 bases and J 5 bases; nucleotides not matched to a gene: 8. This CDR3 is CASSPSGSGNNEQFF. CDR3 in DNA: TGTGCCAGCAGTCCGAGCGGGAGTGGGAACAATGAGCAGTTCTTC.

The chain carries TRBV5-5 and TRBJ1-1, with a weak D call TRBD1 (5 bases). V lost 0 bases, J lost 9 bases, and 12 bases lay in between. The germline V gene has CDR1 SGHKS and CDR2 YYEKEE (reference sequence). The CDR3 length is 13 residues. The CDR3 loop is CASSLAGDSKAFF. The DNA for the CDR3 is TGTGCCAGCAGCTTGGCCGGTGACAGTAAAGCTTTCTTT.

This clonotype showed up just a few times. The chain recombines TRBV6-5 with TRBJ1-1, with 8 bases aligning to TRBD1. CDR1 MNHEY and CDR2 SVGAGI come from the germline V gene. The CDR3 sequence is 15 residues long. The trim removed 6 bases at V and 1 base at J, leaving 7 bases unmatched. The CDR3 region has the DNA TGTGCCAGCAGCGGACAGGGACTTTGGAACACTGAAGCTTTCTTT. It translates to CASSGQGLWNTEAFF.

This clonotype was detected only a few times. A read error may account for a junction end that differs from germline. The rearrangement joins TRBV7-2 to TRBJ2-7; D is possibly TRBD2 (6 bases). CDR1 is SGHTA, CDR2 FQGNSA, per germline. The length of the CDR3 is 13 residues. CDR3: CASSSGLRTAGRF. CDR3 bases: TGTGCCAGCAGCTCGGGACTTCGAACCGCGGGGCGTTTC.

This clonotype was counted only a few times. The rearrangement uses TRBV12-3 or TRBV12-4 and TRBJ1-5; TRBD1 aligns across 8 bases. Trimming cost V 5 bases and J 6 bases; bases outside gene matches: 6. The CDR3 extends over 14 amino acids. Here the CDR3 reads CASSTPGGRQPQHF. The CDR3 nucleotides are TGTGCCAGCAGTACCCCAGGGGGCCGTCAGCCCCAGCATTTT.

The chain carries TRBV7-2 and TRBJ2-2; D remains unclear. From germline, CDR1 is SGHTA and CDR2 FQGNSA. The V end lost 1 base, the J end lost 2 bases, and 14 bases lay between the germline ends. The CDR3 covers 17 residues. The CDR3 region is CASSLELLIGNTGELFF. The CDR3 DNA reads TGTGCCAGCAGCTTAGAATTGTTGATAGGTAACACCGGGGAGCTGTTTTTT.

The chain employs TRBV11-2 and TRBJ2-5; 10 bases align to TRBD1. J gave up 4 bases and V 5 bases, and 4 bases lay outside the gene matches. This CDR3 spans 14 amino acids. CDR1 and CDR2 from the germline V gene are SGHAT and FQNNGV. This CDR3 reads CASSRDRGRETQYF. DNA of the CDR3: TGTGCCAGCAGCCGCGACAGGGGGCGAGAGACCCAGTACTTC.

This clonotype occurred a few times. V gene TRBV19 combines with J gene TRBJ1-1; a weak D match, TRBD1 (5 bases). The germline V gene has CDR1 LNHDA and CDR2 SQIVND (reference sequence). CDR3 length: 11 amino acids. The V end was cut by 3 bases, the J end by 7 bases, with 6 bases between. CDR3 bases: TGTGCCAGTAGTATCAGGGTTGAAGCTTTCTTT. The encoded protein is CASSIRVEAFF. Supplemented by reference TRBV19 and TRBJ1-1, the full variable domain reads DGGITQSPKYLFRKEGQNVTLSCEQNLNHDAMYWYRQDPGQGLRLIYYSQIVNDFQKGDIAEGYSVSREKKESFPLTVTSAQKNPTAFYLCASSIRVEAFFGQGTRLTVV.

This clonotype occurred a few times. The chain is built from TRBV20-1 and TRBJ1-2; TRBD1 might be the D (6 bases). CDR1 and CDR2 from the germline V gene are DFQATT and SNEGSKA (reference sequence). With 0 bases removed from V and 6 bases from J, the gap between germline ends came to 11 bases. The CDR3 covers 13 residues. CDR3 protein: CSARDIRGDGYTF. In DNA, the CDR3 is TGCAGTGCTAGAGATATCAGGGGTGATGGCTACACCTTC.

This clonotype has ten or more counts. The V and J genes are TRBV20-1 and TRBJ2-5; tentative D call: TRBD2 (6 bases). V lost 0 bases to trimming and J lost 2 bases, with 13 bases between them. Germline V lookup: CDR1 DFQATT, CDR2 SNEGSKA (reference sequence). The CDR3 consists of 15 residues. The CDR3 here is CSARDKRESQETQYF. CDR3 DNA sequence: TGCAGTGCTAGAGATAAACGGGAGTCACAAGAGACCCAGTACTTC.